These 20 T cell receptor beta chains were all obtained from the same sample, sequenced in a study of Ad26.COV2.S vaccination and SARS-CoV-2 variants. TCRdb's table, derived via immunoSEQ multiplex PCR, lists solely in-frame clones and lacks some. Among 150,000 to 200,000 clones listed, roughly nine tenths were seen once. Sequencing was performed on peripheral blood, taken after recovery from COVID-19. Receptors originate from a human donor who had recovered from COVID-19.

V is TRBV3-1 (or the pseudogene TRBV3-2) and J is TRBJ1-2; D gene unclear. Germline V CDR1 and CDR2: LGHDT, YNNKEL (reference sequence). The CDR3 covers 11 residues. Trimming took 8 bases from V and 2 from J, leaving 6 bases between them. This CDR3 reads CASGRNYGYTF. Written as DNA, the CDR3 is TGTGCCAGCGGCAGGAACTATGGCTACACCTTC.

The chain uses TRBV10-3 and TRBJ2-1; 14 nucleotides match TRBD2. CDR3 length: 18 residues. Trimming removed 7 bases from V and 7 bases from J; junction bases left unmatched: 15. Germline values: CDR1 ENHRY, CDR2 SYGVKD. DNA for the CDR3: TGTGCCATCACCAAAGGACTAGCGGGGGGTCAAATCGGGAATGAGCAGTTCTTC. It encodes CAITKGLAGGQIGNEQFF.

The rearrangement joins TRBV21-1 to TRBJ2-7; TRBD2 reflects the table's D call only, with no check against the DNA. TRBV21-1 is labeled a pseudogene. There are 10 residues in the CDR3. CDR3 nucleotides: TGTGCCAGCAGCACGGTCGGGCAGTACTTC. Translating gives CASSTVGQYF.

In its sample, this clone was seen once. V gene TRBV2 combines with J gene TRBJ1-2; TRBD1 agrees at 8 bases. J gave up 6 bases and V 5 bases, and 5 bases lay outside the gene matches. This CDR3 is built from 13 residues. Germline loops: CDR1 SNHLY, CDR2 FYNNEI. CDR3 DNA: TGTGCCAGCAGTCAGGACAGGGTCGATGGCTACACCTTC. Translated: CASSQDRVDGYTF.

This chain connects TRBV5-5 to TRBJ1-3; perhaps TRBD1 as D (5 bases). Germline CDR1 and CDR2: SGHKS and YYEKEE (reference sequence). This CDR3 contains 14 residues. V was clipped by 4 bases and J by 2 bases, with 10 bases between them. The CDR3 DNA reads as TGTGCCAGCAGCACAGGTGGGCCTGGAAACACCATATATTTT. Translation: CASSTGGPGNTIYF.

Worth noting for this clone: Germline and junction disagree at one end, which may indicate a read error. The chain carries TRBV5-1 and TRBJ2-1, with 7 nucleotides matching TRBD1. The CDR3 totals 16 residues. CDR1 and CDR2 from the germline V gene are SGHRS and YFSETQ. In DNA, the CDR3 is TGCGCCAGCAGTTTGGAAACCGGGACAGACTACAATGAGCAGTTCTTC. Translating it yields CASSLETGTDYNEQFF.

V gene TRBV24-1 combines with J gene TRBJ1-2; the D is unclear. The length of the CDR3 is 15 residues. V gave up 2 bases and J gave up 3 bases, with 12 bases separating them. Germline CDR1 and CDR2: KGHDR and SFDVKD. CDR3 in DNA: TGTGCCACCAGTGATTCCCGTTCACCCCACTATGGCTACACCTTC. Amino acids: CATSDSRSPHYGYTF.

This chain connects TRBV3-1 (or the pseudogene TRBV3-2) to TRBJ2-1; D remains unclear. The CDR3 contains 14 residues. V was trimmed by 1 base and J by 7 bases, leaving 11 bases between them. Germline CDR1 and CDR2: LGHDT and YNNKEL (reference sequence). CDR3: CASSQGASLNEQFF. The CDR3, as DNA: TGTGCCAGCAGCCAAGGTGCCAGCCTAAATGAGCAGTTCTTC.

The chain is built from TRBV15 and TRBJ2-3, with D possibly being TRBD1 (6 bases). Trimming shortened V by 1 base and J by 0 bases, and 11 bases separated the two germline ends. This CDR3 contains 16 residues. Germline V gene lookup returns CDR1 LNHNV and CDR2 YYDKDF (reference sequence). CDR3 bases: TGTGCCACCAGCAGAGGGGGGCTTGGGAGCACAGATACGCAGTATTTT. The encoded protein is CATSRGGLGSTDTQYF.

This chain joins TRBV5-5 and TRBJ1-1; tentatively, D is TRBD1 (5 bases). The V gene lost 2 bases and the J gene lost 1 base, with 15 bases spanning the gap. CDR3 length equals 16 residues. CDR1 SGHKS and CDR2 YYEKEE come from the germline V gene (reference sequence). CDR3 amino acids: CASSFNPYQGNTEAFF. The CDR3 DNA reads TGTGCCAGCAGCTTTAACCCCTACCAGGGGAACACTGAAGCTTTCTTT.

The rearrangement links TRBV6-4 to TRBJ1-5; no reliable D call. V gave up 3 bases and J gave up 4 bases, with 22 bases separating them. CDR1 and CDR2 from the germline V gene are MRHNA and SNTAGT. The CDR3 has 18 residues. This CDR3 is CASSEKRVILTWNQPQHF. The CDR3 coding sequence is TGTGCCAGCAGTGAAAAGAGGGTTATATTAACTTGGAATCAGCCCCAGCATTTT.

Remarks on this clone: This sample also contains other DNA sequences that code for the same CDR3. This rearrangement joins TRBV2 to TRBJ2-7; 7 positions match TRBD1. The CDR3 runs 12 residues. CDR1 is SNHLY, CDR2 FYNNEI, per germline. After removal of 5 bases from V and 4 bases from J, the junction contained 2 bases not matched to a gene. CDR3 in DNA: TGTGCCAGCAGTAGGACAGGTTACGAGCAGTACTTC. This sequence encodes CASSRTGYEQYF.

The chain carries TRBV11-3 and TRBJ1-5, with D perhaps TRBD1 (5 bases). CDR1 SGHNT and CDR2 YENEEA come from the germline V gene. CDR3 length: 17 residues. The germline V and J ends were trimmed by 7 bases and 0 bases, with 19 bases remaining between them. This CDR3 reads CASTFGREECSNQPQHF. The CDR3 coding sequence is TGTGCCAGCACATTTGGCAGGGAAGAGTGTAGCAATCAGCCCCAGCATTTT.

This clone came up a few times. The DNA for the CDR3 is TGTGCCAGCAGCAAAGTCCAGGGGACCTATCAGCCCCAGCATTTT. Amino acids: CASSKVQGTYQPQHF. The chain recombines TRBV21-1 with TRBJ1-5; the table's D call of TRBD1 was not tested on the DNA. TRBV21-1 is recorded as a pseudogene. This CDR3 is built from 15 residues.

As concerns this clone: Relative to the germline gene, one junction end is altered; a read error may explain this. V is TRBV7-7 and J is TRBJ2-2, with 8 nucleotides matching TRBD1. Per germline, CDR1 SSHAT and CDR2 FNYEAQ (reference sequence). The CDR3 runs to 15 residues. The CDR3 spells CASSSNTGGTGELFF. CDR3 sequence (DNA): TGTGCTAGCAGCTCAAACACAGGGGGCACCGGGGAGCTGTTTTTT.

This chain connects TRBV5-1 to TRBJ2-3, with TRBD2 identical over 11 bases. This CDR3 has 15 residues. CDR1 and CDR2 from the germline V gene are SGHRS and YFSETQ. Unmatched junction bases numbered 7, after V lost 4 bases and J lost 6 bases. The chain's CDR3 is CASSRTSGRADTQYF. CDR3 bases: TGCGCCAGCAGCCGTACTAGCGGGAGAGCGGATACGCAGTATTTT.

This clone was seen only a few times. The rearrangement links TRBV2 to TRBJ1-1, with D uncertain. The germline V gene encodes CDR1 SNHLY and CDR2 FYNNEI. V was shortened by 6 bases and J by 5 bases, with 16 bases between the two germline ends. This CDR3 spans 14 amino acids. The CDR3 sequence: CASSSHEGRTEAFF. The CDR3 DNA reads TGTGCCAGCAGCAGTCACGAAGGGCGGACTGAAGCTTTCTTT.

The rearrangement joins TRBV30 to TRBJ1-5; 8 positions agree with TRBD1. CDR1 is GTSNPN and CDR2 is SVGIG in the germline V gene (reference sequence). This CDR3 spans 14 amino acids. V lost 2 bases and J lost 6; bases outside the gene matches: 6. The CDR3 protein is CAWSRTGTGQPQHF. The CDR3, as DNA: TGTGCCTGGAGTCGGACAGGGACCGGTCAGCCCCAGCATTTT.

A single count supports this clone. This chain links TRBV2 with TRBJ1-3; the match to TRBD1 covers 8 bases. Germline CDR1 and CDR2: SNHLY and FYNNEI. The CDR3 loop spans 15 amino acids. The junction had 5 bases not matched to a gene; V was cut back by 4 bases and J by 3 bases. This chain's CDR3 is CASSGRGHFGNTIYF. In DNA form, the CDR3 reads TGTGCCAGCAGTGGCAGGGGGCATTTTGGAAACACCATATATTTT.

The chain recombines TRBV28 with TRBJ1-1, with no clear D. The CDR3 consists of 9 residues. Germline V gene lookup returns CDR1 MDHEN and CDR2 SYDVKM. Trimming stripped 8 bases from V and 11 bases from J, with 9 bases between. CDR3 protein: CASGREAFF. The DNA of the CDR3 is TGTGCCAGCGGAAGGGAGGCTTTCTTT.